This T cell receptor (beta chain) was found in a study of OX40 agonist ivuxolimab in advanced cancers. Across the study: Allowance was made for prior anti-PD-1, anti-PD-L1 or anti-CTLA-4 therapy, and about 44% had some.

Germline CDR1 SGHTS, CDR2 YDEGEE. V lost 7 bases, J lost 4 bases, and 18 bases lay in between. The CDR3 length is 14 residues. Sequencing used immunoSEQ multiplex PCR; TCRdb keeps in-frame clones, though not all of them. There are approximately 82,000 clones in the sample; roughly 92% occur only once, and around 0.65% lies in the top ten. The sample here was CD4+ or CD8+ T cells sorted from blood, taken in a trial of the OX40 agonist ivuxolimab. The rearrangement links TRBV5-8 to TRBJ2-7; D remains ambiguous. This TCR derives from an adult with an advanced solid tumor such as melanoma, head and neck, liver or kidney cancer. This CDR3 reads CASSFSPQIYEQYF. CDR3 nucleotide sequence: TGTGCCAGCTCCTTCAGCCCCCAGATATACGAGCAGTACTTC.